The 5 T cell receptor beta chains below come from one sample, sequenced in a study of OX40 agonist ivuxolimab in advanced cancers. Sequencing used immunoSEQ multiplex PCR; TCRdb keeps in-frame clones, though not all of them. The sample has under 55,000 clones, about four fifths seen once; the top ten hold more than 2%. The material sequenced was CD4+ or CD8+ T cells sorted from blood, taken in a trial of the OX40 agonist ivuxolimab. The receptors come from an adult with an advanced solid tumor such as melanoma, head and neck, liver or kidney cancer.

DNA of the CDR3: TGTGCCAGCTCACCTCGGACAGGGGGTGGCGAGCAGTACTTC. This codes for CASSPRTGGGEQYF. The chain employs TRBV18 and TRBJ2-7, with 10 bases identical to TRBD1. V lost 3 bases and J lost 6; bases outside the gene matches: 5. CDR1 and CDR2 from the germline V gene are KGHSH and LQKENI. CDR3 length equals 14 residues.

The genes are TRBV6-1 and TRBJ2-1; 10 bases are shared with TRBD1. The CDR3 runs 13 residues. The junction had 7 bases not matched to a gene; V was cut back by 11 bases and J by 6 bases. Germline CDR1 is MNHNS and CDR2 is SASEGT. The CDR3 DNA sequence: TGTGCCGCAACGAGGACAGGGGGCAATGAGCAGTTCTTC. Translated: CAATRTGGNEQFF.

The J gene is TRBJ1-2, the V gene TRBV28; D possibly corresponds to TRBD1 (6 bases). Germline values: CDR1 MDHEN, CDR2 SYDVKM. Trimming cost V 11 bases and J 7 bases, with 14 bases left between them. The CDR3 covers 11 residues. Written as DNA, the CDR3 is TGTGCCTCCGGGGGGCTACGTGGCTACACCTTC. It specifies CASGGLRGYTF.

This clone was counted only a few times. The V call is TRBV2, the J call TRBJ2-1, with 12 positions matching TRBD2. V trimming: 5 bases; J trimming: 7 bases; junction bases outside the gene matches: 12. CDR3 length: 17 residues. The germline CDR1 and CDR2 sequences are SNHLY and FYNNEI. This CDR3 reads CASSNGLAGLGTNEQFF. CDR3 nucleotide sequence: TGTGCCAGCAGTAACGGACTAGCGGGACTAGGGACGAATGAGCAGTTCTTC.

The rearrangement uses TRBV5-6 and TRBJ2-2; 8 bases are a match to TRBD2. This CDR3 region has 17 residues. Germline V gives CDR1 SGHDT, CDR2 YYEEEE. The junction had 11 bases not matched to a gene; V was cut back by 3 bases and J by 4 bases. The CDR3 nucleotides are TGTGCCAGCAGCTACAGAAAAGCGGGAGCGTCCACCGGGGAGCTGTTTTTT. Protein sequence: CASSYRKAGASTGELFF. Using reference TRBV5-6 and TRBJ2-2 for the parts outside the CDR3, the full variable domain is DAGVTQSPTHLIKTRGQQVTLRCSPKSGHDTVSWYQQALGQGPQFIFQYYEEEERQRGNFPDRFSGHQFPNYSSELNVNALLLGDSALYLCASSYRKAGASTGELFFGEGSRLTVL.